This T cell receptor beta chain was identified in a study of T-cell memory formation after mild COVID-19 (dated by TCRdb to the early 2020s). Background for the entire study: TCR sequence clusters from the two donors were largely donor specific. In two donors, T-cell clones that expanded and contracted after mild COVID-19 were tracked by sequencing TCRalpha and TCRbeta repertoires over time. Two young, previously healthy adult volunteers made up the cohort, one male and one female.

Beyond this particular receptor, the publication reports: Contracting CD4+ clones were located mainly in the CM and EM memory subsets, whereas CD8+ clones were found to be enriched in EMRA. Clones that contracted from day 15 to 85 showed balanced CD4/CD8 phenotypes, whereas a second wave of clones that expanded from day 15 to 37 leaned towards CD4+. SARS-CoV-2 specificity was not confirmed for the second-wave clones peaking on day 37. Some responding clones were detected in pre-infection memory, which suggested that pre-existing cross-reactive memory T cells had joined the SARS-CoV-2 response. The study included only a couple of mild cases, and larger cohorts that include severe cases with pre-infection samples were judged to be necessary.

Ficoll-Paque density gradient centrifugation was the method used to isolate PBMCs. Sequencing was performed on an Illumina NovaSeq 6000. cDNA libraries for TCRalpha and TCRbeta were prepared by 5'RACE using constant-segment primers, with sample barcodes and unique molecular identifiers added. RNA was extracted from every sample with Trizol reagent. The libraries were amplified in two PCR steps, and the second step added a second sample barcode and Illumina TruSeq adapters. Libraries were sequenced on an Illumina NovaSeq with 2 x 150 bp paired-end reads. The original methods were these. Reads were demultiplexed and collapsed into UMI-guided consensus sequences with migec v1.2.7. With mixcr v2.1.11, UMI consensuses were aligned to TRA and TRB V and J templates and assembled into clonotypes. Expanded or contracted clonotypes were those called significant by both edgeR and NoisET, with noise models trained on biological replicates. For edgeR calls, the thresholds were a false discovery rate-adjusted p below 0.01 and a log2 fold-change of 1. As an exploratory analysis of dynamics, max-normalized trajectories of the 1000 most abundant clonotypes were examined with PCA combined with hierarchical clustering. Separately sequenced CD4+ and CD8+ repertoires were used to assign the CD4 or CD8 phenotype of responding clones. TCRdb handled the public reads itself, with Q25 trimming in fastp and clone calling in MiXCR, and kept productive beta chains. Each CDR3 protein appears once, grouped with its most common genes and DNA. The V and J calls shown here were made by TCRdb, not taken from the authors' results. The sample includes 350,000 to 400,000 distinct CDR3 sequences, with under 15% observed a single time. The ten top clones hold roughly 22% of the sample.

V sheds 4 bases and J sheds 6 bases, leaving 31 bases between their ends. CDR1 DFQATT and CDR2 SNEGSKA were looked up in the germline V gene (reference sequence). Spanning cysteine to phenylalanine, the CDR3 consists of 19 amino acids. Left in the record is the CDR3 DNA by itself, 57 bases read in frame from the first base. Regarding this clonotype: The specificity of this receptor is unknown. One base away there is no much larger clone; base qualities are not given.

This receptor was identified in a man aged 18 to 29 who had mild COVID-19 (a few samples of this study predate the infection). The sample titles of this study are shuffled in the database, so cell type and time point are left out; the donor was told from shared clones. This receptor chain uses TRBV20-1 and TRBJ1-5; the D gene cannot be named for sure. The sample consisted of PBMCs or a T cell subset sorted from them (not recorded which). The nucleotides read TGCAGTGCTACCCACCCGCAGACCACGACACTCGTCGTCGGTCAGCCCCAGCATTTT. Protein translation: CSATHPQTTTLVVGQPQHF.